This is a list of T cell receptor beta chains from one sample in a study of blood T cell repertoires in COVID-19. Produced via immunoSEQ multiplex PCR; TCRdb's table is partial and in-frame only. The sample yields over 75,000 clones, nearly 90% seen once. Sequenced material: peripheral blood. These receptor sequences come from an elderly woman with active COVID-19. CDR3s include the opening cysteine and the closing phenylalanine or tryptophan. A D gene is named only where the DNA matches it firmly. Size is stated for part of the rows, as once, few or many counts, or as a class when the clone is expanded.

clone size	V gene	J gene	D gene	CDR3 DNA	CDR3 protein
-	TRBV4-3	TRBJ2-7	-	TGCGCCAGCAGCCAAGATTTTCACGGGAGATCCAGCGAGCAGTACTTC	CASSQDFHGRSSEQYF
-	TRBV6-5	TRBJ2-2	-	TGTGCCAGCAGTTACGGTAGCGCCACCGGGGAGCTGTTTTTT	CASSYGSATGELFF
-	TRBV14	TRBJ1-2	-	TGTGCCAGCAGCCAAGACAGCGCCTATGGCTACACCTTC	CASSQDSAYGYTF
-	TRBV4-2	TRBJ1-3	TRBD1	TGTGCCAGCAGCCAGGCCGGGACAGGGCCTCTCTTCTCTGGAAACACCATATATTTT	CASSQAGTGPLFSGNTIYF
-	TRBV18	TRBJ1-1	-	TGTGCCAGCTCTACCCCCGGGACAATCGGCACTGAAGCTTTCTTT	CASSTPGTIGTEAFF
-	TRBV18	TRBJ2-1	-	TGTGCCAGCTCACCAAAGGAGGAGCAGTTCTTC	CASSPKEEQFF
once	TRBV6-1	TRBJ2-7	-	TGTGCCAGCAGTGACGCCGGGTTCGGGGAGGTCGAGCAGTACTTC	CASSDAGFGEVEQYF
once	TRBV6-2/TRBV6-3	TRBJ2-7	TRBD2	TGTGCCAGCAGTTCCAATAGCGGGGGGCAGTACTTC	CASSSNSGGQYF
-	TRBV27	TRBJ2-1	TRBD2	TGTGCCAGCAGTTTAAGCAGCGGGAGGGCCCGGAATGAGCAGTTCTTC	CASSLSSGRARNEQFF
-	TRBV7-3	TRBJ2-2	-	TGTGCCAGCAGCTTCGGCAGCTACGGGGGTACCGGGGAGCTGTTTTTT	CASSFGSYGGTGELFF
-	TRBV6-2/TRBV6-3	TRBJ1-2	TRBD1	TGTGCCAGCAGTCCGGGACAGGGGAGCTACACCTTC	CASSPGQGSYTF
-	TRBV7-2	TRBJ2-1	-	TGTGCCAGCAGCCAGTGGTCGAGGTCCGAAAATGAGCAGTTCTTC	CASSQWSRSENEQFF
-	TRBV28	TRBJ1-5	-	TGTGCCAGCACCAGCGGTTTTTGGGGGCGCGGTCAGCCCCAGCATTTT	CASTSGFWGRGQPQHF
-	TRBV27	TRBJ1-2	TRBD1	TGTGCCAGCAGTTTGAGACAGGGGGATGGCTACACCTTC	CASSLRQGDGYTF
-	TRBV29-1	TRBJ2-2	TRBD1	TGCAGCGGTGGACAGGGGGCCGGGGAGCTGTTTTTT	CSGGQGAGELFF
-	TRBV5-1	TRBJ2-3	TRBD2	TGCGCCAGCAGCTTGGCCACTAGCGGGACTTGGGATACGCAGTATTTT	CASSLATSGTWDTQYF
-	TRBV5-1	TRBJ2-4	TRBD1	TGCGCCAGCAGCCCCGGGACAGGGTATACAGTAGCCAAAAACATTCAGTACTTC	CASSPGTGYTVAKNIQYF
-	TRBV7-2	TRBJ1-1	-	TGTGCCAGCAGCCACACCGAGAACACTGAAGCTTTCTTT	CASSHTENTEAFF
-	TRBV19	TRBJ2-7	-	TGTGCCAGTACCTCTGGGACAACAAGACCCTACGAGCAGTACTTC	CASTSGTTRPYEQYF
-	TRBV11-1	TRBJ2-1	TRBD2	TGTGCCAGCAGCAATCTAGCGGGAGTCGGCAATGAGCAGTTCTTC	CASSNLAGVGNEQFF
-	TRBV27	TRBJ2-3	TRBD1	TGTGCCAGCAGTTCGCTACAACCGTCAGGGGGCGCAACAGATACGCAGTATTTT	CASSSLQPSGGATDTQYF
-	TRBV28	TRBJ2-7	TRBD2	TGTGCCAGCCGGCTAGCGGGAGGAGCAGCTGACTACGAGCAGTACTTC	CASRLAGGAADYEQYF
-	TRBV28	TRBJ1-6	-	TGTGCCAGCAGTGCTCAGGGAACACATTCACCCCTCCACTTT	CASSAQGTHSPLHF
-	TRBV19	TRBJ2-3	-	TGTGCCAGTAGTTCCACCATCGTAGCGGCCAGCACAGATACGCAGTATTTT	CASSSTIVAASTDTQYF
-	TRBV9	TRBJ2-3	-	TGTGCCAGCAGCGTACGTCGCGGGGCGAGCACAGATACGCAGTATTTT	CASSVRRGASTDTQYF
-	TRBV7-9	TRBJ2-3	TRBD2	TGTGCCAGCAGCTTAACGCTAGCGGGGGGTACGCAGTATTTT	CASSLTLAGGTQYF
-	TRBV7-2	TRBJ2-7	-	TGTGCCAGCAGCTTGGACAGACTCTCCTACGAGCAGTACTTC	CASSLDRLSYEQYF
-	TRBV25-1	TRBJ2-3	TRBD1	TGTGCCAGCAGTACACAATGGACAGGTCCCCGCGATACGCAGTATTTT	CASSTQWTGPRDTQYF
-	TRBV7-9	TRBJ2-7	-	TGTGCCAGCAGCCCCCCCACAGGCCTCACCCTCTACGAGCAGTACTTC	CASSPPTGLTLYEQYF
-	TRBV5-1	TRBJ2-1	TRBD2	TGCGCCAGCAGCCCTGAGGGGACCGGGAGGGATGAGCAGTTCTTC	CASSPEGTGRDEQFF
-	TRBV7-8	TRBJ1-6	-	TGTGCCAGCAGCTCCCAAATCCGGACAGATTATAATTCACCCCTCCACTTT	CASSSQIRTDYNSPLHF
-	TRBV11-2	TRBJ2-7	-	TGTGCCAGCAGCTCCCTAAACAGGGCGGTGCACGAGCAGTACTTC	CASSSLNRAVHEQYF
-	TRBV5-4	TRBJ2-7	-	TGTGCCAGCAGCTTGGGTGGCCGACTCGAGCAGTACTTC	CASSLGGRLEQYF
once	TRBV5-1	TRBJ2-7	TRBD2	TGCGCCAGCAGCTTGACTAGCGAGCCCTACGAGCAGTACTTC	CASSLTSEPYEQYF
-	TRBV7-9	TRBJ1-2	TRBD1	TGTGCCAGCAGCTTCAAACAGGGGGATGGCTACACCTTC	CASSFKQGDGYTF
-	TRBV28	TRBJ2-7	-	TGTGCCAGCAGGGCCGACGGGTACTACGAGCAGTACTTC	CASRADGYYEQYF
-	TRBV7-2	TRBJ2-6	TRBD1	TGTGCCAGCAGGGAACAGGGGCGGTCTGGGGCCAACGTCCTGACTTTC	CASREQGRSGANVLTF
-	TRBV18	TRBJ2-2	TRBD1	TGTGCCAGCTCACCGACAGGGGGTTTGAACACCGGGGAGCTGTTTTTT	CASSPTGGLNTGELFF
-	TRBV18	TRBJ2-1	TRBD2	TGTGCCAGCTCAGTGACTAGCGGATGGAATGAGCAGTTCTTC	CASSVTSGWNEQFF
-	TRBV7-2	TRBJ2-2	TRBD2	TGTGCCAGCACCCTAGCGGGTCAGGGCACCGGGGAGCTGTTTTTT	CASTLAGQGTGELFF
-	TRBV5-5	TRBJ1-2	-	TGTGCCAGCAGCTTGATAGGTAGAGGAGGCACCTTC	CASSLIGRGGTF
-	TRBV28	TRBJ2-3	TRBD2	TGTGCCAGCAGTTTGGGACTAGCGGGAGAAGCCACAGATACGCAGTATTTT	CASSLGLAGEATDTQYF
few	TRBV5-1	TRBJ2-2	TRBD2	TGCGCCAGCAGCTCCAACTATGCCGGGGGAGGGCTGGCCGGGGAGCTGTTTTTT	CASSSNYAGGGLAGELFF
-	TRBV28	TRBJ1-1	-	TGTGCCAGCATGGCCCCCTCGGGGAACACTGAAGCTTTCTTT	CASMAPSGNTEAFF
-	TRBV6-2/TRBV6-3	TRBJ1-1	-	TGTGCCAGCAGTTCGCATACCATGGACAGAAGAAGGACTGAAGCTTTCTTT	CASSSHTMDRRRTEAFF
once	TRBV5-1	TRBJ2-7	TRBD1	TGCGCCAGCAGCCCTACAGGGGGCGCGTACGAGCAGTACTTC	CASSPTGGAYEQYF
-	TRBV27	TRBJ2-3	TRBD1	TGTGCCAGCAGGACAGGGGGTTTGGATACGCAGTATTTT	CASRTGGLDTQYF
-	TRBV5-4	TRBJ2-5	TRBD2	TGTGCCAGCAGCCTCAGCGGGAGGGCCGAGGAGACCCAGTACTTC	CASSLSGRAEETQYF
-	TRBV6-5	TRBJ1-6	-	TGTGCCAGCGGCTGGGACTCGAGTTCACCCCTCCACTTT	CASGWDSSSPLHF
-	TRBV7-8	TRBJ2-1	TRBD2	TGTGCCAGCAGCTTAGGACTAGCGGTAGGGAATGAGCAGTTCTTC	CASSLGLAVGNEQFF